What follows describes a single T cell receptor (beta chain). This clone was seen only once. Its recognized antigen is unknown. At one end, the junction sequence differs from germline, possibly due to a read error. The sample is drawn from a study of blood T cell repertoires in COVID-19 (dated by TCRdb to about 2020). With respect to the entire study: Samples from collaborators originated in the United States, Italy and Spain and spanned both the acute and convalescent phases of COVID-19. The material from the prospective study consisted of cDNA or gDNA derived from T cells, B-cell-depleted T cells, or PBMCs. The dataset comprised deeply sampled blood TCRbeta repertoires from subjects exposed to, actively infected with, or recovered from COVID-19. The repertoires were made available in a free public database intended to serve as a resource for research on the immune response to SARS-CoV-2. The samples were drawn from two sources: the first 160 participants of the ongoing ImmuneRACE study, and 1,200 or so subjects contributed by 6 global collaborators. Nearly every sample came with metadata listing a de-identified subject ID, COVID-19 status, age in years and sex. Where HLA class I and class II types were available, the types were taken from metadata supplied by the sample provider, not from assay-based typing. Beyond this particular receptor, the publication reports: Clinical and demographic metadata were provided uncurated, with the amount varying by source and participant.

In the prospective study, participants were roughly 18 to 100 years old, resided in 24 geographic areas of the United States, and were enrolled through a virtual design. In the prospective study, cohorts were assigned on the basis of participant-reported clinical history obtained from a screening survey and a study questionnaire. ImmuneRACE Cohort 3 recovered participants were defined by two consecutive negative NP/OP PCR tests, healthcare professional clearance, or symptom resolution. Mobile phlebotomists in the prospective study collected whole blood, serum and a nasopharyngeal or oropharyngeal swab from every participant. Participants in the prospective study had the option to provide additional blood draws and questionnaires over an approximately two-month period. Blood samples from the prospective study were shipped frozen or at room temperature prior to DNA extraction. TCRbeta CDR3 regions were amplified from genomic DNA by means of the immunoSEQ Assay, a bias-controlled multiplex PCR. In the paper's pipeline: The number of nucleated cells in each sample was estimated from the amplification of reference gene primers within the assay. To quantify the absolute abundance of each unique TCRbeta CDR3 rearrangement, sequence reads were collapsed and filtered. Productive Simpson clonality was computed per sample as the square root of Simpson's diversity index over productive rearrangements. Sourced from immuneACCESS, this table was stored by TCRdb with only in-frame sequences that have V and J called. A share of the clones is absent; for the studies checked, an unresolved V gene accounts for under half, and the remainder has no known explanation. V, J and clone size derive from that table, while D and trimming were established from the DNA sequence. This sample comprises around 310,000 clones, about nine tenths of them detected only once. Of the sample, about a tenth is held by the ten largest clones.

Sequenced: PBMCs or T cells enriched from blood (not recorded which). The clonotype was recovered from a woman aged 25-40 years who had recovered from COVID-19.

The sequenced DNA is TGTGCTAGCAGCTTAAGTATATTCGGGAACAATGAGCAGTTCTTC. Translated, this is CASSLSIFGNNEQFF. The chain is assembled from TRBV7-7 and TRBJ2-1; a weak D assignment points to TRBD2 (5 bases agree). The germline V gene (reference sequence) supplies CDR1 SSHAT and CDR2 FNYEAQ. The CDR3 sequence holds 15 residues, the cysteine and phenylalanine included. Of the read, only the CDR3 DNA is kept; its 45 bases are in frame from base 1.